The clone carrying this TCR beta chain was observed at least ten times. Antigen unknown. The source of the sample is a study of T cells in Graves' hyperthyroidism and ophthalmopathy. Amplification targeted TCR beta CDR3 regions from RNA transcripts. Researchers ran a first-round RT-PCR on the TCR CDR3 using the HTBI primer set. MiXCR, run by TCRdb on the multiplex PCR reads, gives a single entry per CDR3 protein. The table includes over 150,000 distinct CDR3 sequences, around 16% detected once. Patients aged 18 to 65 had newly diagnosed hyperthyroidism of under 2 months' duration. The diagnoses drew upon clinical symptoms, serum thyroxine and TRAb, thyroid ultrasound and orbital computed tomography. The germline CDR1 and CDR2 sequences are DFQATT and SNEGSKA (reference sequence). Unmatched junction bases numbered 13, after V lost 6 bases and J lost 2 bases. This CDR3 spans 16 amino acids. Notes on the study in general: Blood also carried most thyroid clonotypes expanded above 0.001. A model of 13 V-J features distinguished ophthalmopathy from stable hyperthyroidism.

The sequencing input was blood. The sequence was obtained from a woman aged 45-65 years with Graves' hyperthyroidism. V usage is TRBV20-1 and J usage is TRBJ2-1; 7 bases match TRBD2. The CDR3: CSAPNWGGTAYNEQFF. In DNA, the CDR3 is TGCAGTGCCCCTAATTGGGGGGGAACAGCCTACAATGAGCAGTTCTTC.